The 32 T cell receptor beta chains in this list originate from one sample, sequenced in a study of cytomegalovirus exposure and HLA in healthy donors. PCR involved 60 Vbeta and 13 Jbeta primers. Profiled with immunoSEQ multiplex PCR; TCRdb holds only in-frame clones, not every one. Of about 200,000 clones in the sample, 79% were seen once. The sequencing input was PBMCs. The receptors shown here come from a woman aged 25 to 39 in good health and CMV-seropositive.

This chain joins TRBV7-9 and TRBJ1-2; D is uncertain. From germline, CDR1 is SEHNR and CDR2 FQNEAQ (reference sequence). The V gene lost 2 bases and the J gene lost 4 bases, with 17 bases spanning the gap. CDR3 length: 16 residues. The CDR3 region is CASSLRRTDYSYGYTF. Here the CDR3 DNA reads TGTGCCAGCAGCTTACGGCGGACCGACTATTCCTATGGCTACACCTTC.

The rearrangement uses TRBV4-1 and TRBJ2-2; 9 nucleotides match TRBD2. The germline V gene has CDR1 MGHRA and CDR2 YSYEKL. The CDR3 loop spans 15 amino acids. Trimming took 4 bases from V and 7 from J; bases not matched to a gene: 7. For the CDR3, the DNA is TGCGCCAGCAGCCCCGGGACTAGCTTGGTCGGGGAGCTGTTTTTT. Its translation is CASSPGTSLVGELFF.

The sample holds one count of this clone. The V gene is TRBV10-3, the J gene TRBJ1-2, with 8 nucleotides matching TRBD1. The CDR3 covers 13 residues. Germline V lookup: CDR1 ENHRY, CDR2 SYGVKD. V gave up 3 bases and J gave up 6 bases; unmatched junction bases: 3. The CDR3 reads CAISDRQGNGYTF. CDR3 sequence (DNA): TGTGCCATCAGTGATCGACAGGGGAATGGCTACACCTTC.

This chain links TRBV6-5 with TRBJ1-1, with 10 bases fitting TRBD1. The CDR3 is 14 amino acids. Germline loops: CDR1 MNHEY, CDR2 SVGAGI. Germline trimming cut 7 bases from V and 3 bases from J; bases unmatched to any gene: 5. CDR3 bases: TGTGCCAGCATGGCCGGGACAGGGGACACTGAAGCTTTCTTT. Translated, it gives CASMAGTGDTEAFF.

V is TRBV6-6 and J is TRBJ1-1; D unclear. The CDR3 spans 13 residues. Germline V gene data show CDR1 as MNHNY and CDR2 as SVGAGI (reference sequence). V was clipped by 6 bases and J by 4 bases, with 12 bases between them. The CDR3 spells CASRTTQSTEAFF. CDR3 DNA: TGTGCCAGCAGAACGACTCAGAGCACTGAAGCTTTCTTT.

The chain employs TRBV4-2 and TRBJ1-1; TRBD1 matches 9 bases. Per the germline V gene, CDR1 is LGHNA and CDR2 is YNFKEQ. Trimming cost V 4 bases and J 4 bases; bases outside gene matches: 4. The CDR3 is 14 amino acids. CDR3 nucleotide sequence: TGTGCCAGCAGCCCCCGGGACAGGGTCACTGAAGCTTTCTTT. Protein product: CASSPRDRVTEAFF.

This chain connects TRBV2 to TRBJ2-7, with TRBD1 matching over 10 bases. This CDR3 spans 17 amino acids. The germline V gene encodes CDR1 SNHLY and CDR2 FYNNEI. V shed 0 bases and J 0 bases; nucleotides not matched to a gene: 5. CDR3 sequence (DNA): TGTGCCAGCAGTGAAGCGATCGGACAGGGGGACTCCTACGAGCAGTACTTC. Its protein is CASSEAIGQGDSYEQYF.

The chain combines TRBV5-1 with TRBJ2-7; D is perhaps TRBD2 (5 bases). Germline CDR1 is SGHRS and CDR2 is YFSETQ. The V and J ends lost 0 bases and 0 bases respectively, with 10 bases between them. CDR3 length: 15 residues. CDR3 sequence reads: CASSLAAGTSYEQYF. CDR3 bases: TGCGCCAGCAGCTTGGCCGCGGGTACCTCCTACGAGCAGTACTTC.

The chain is built from TRBV5-6 and TRBJ2-1; a possible D gene is TRBD2 (5 bases). CDR1 is SGHDT and CDR2 is YYEEEE in the germline V gene. This CDR3 has 15 amino acids. Deletions cut 3 bases from V and 0 bases from J, with 10 bases between. DNA of the CDR3: TGTGCCAGCAGCTCTATAGCGTTCTCCTACAATGAGCAGTTCTTC. Its protein product is CASSSIAFSYNEQFF.

The V gene is TRBV6-5, the J gene TRBJ1-1; D is possibly TRBD1 (5 bases). Germline loops: CDR1 MNHEY, CDR2 SVGAGI. This CDR3 is 13 amino acids long. V was cut by 2 bases and J by 8 bases, with 12 bases left in between. In DNA form, the CDR3 reads TGTGCCAGCAGTTACCAAGGGGCCCTAGAAGCTTTCTTT. The encoded protein is CASSYQGALEAFF.

This clone was observed at least ten times. The CDR3 DNA follows: TGTGCCAGCAGTACCACAGGGAGCAATCAGCCCCAGCATTTT. Its translation: CASSTTGSNQPQHF. The chain combines TRBV25-1 with TRBJ1-5, with D maybe TRBD1 (6 bases). Trimming left V 5 bases short and J 1 base short, with 9 bases between. Germline-derived CDR1 and CDR2 are MGHDK and SYGVNS. This CDR3 has 14 residues.

The chain is built from TRBV6-5 and TRBJ1-1; the match to TRBD1 covers 8 bases. Germline V lookup: CDR1 MNHEY, CDR2 SVGAGI. J lost 1 base, V lost 8 bases, and 6 bases had no gene match. The CDR3 sequence is 14 residues long. The CDR3 spells CASLLDRANTEAFF. The CDR3 DNA sequence: TGTGCCAGCCTTTTGGACAGGGCGAACACTGAAGCTTTCTTT.

The chain carries TRBV6-6 and TRBJ1-5, with TRBD1 identical over 11 bases. Germline V CDR1 and CDR2: MNHNY, SVGAGI (reference sequence). Losses at the gene ends were 7 bases for V and 6 bases for J; bases not matched to a gene: 11. The CDR3 totals 16 residues. The CDR3 DNA reads as TGTGCCAGCACCATTTGGGGACAGGGGGTGATTCAGCCCCAGCATTTT. Translated: CASTIWGQGVIQPQHF.

This sequence joins TRBV5-1 and TRBJ2-1; D is undetermined. The CDR3 runs to 13 residues. The ends were cut back, 0 bases at V and 7 bases at J, with 8 bases in the middle. Germline CDR1 SGHRS, CDR2 YFSETQ. The DNA for the CDR3 is TGCGCCAGCAGCTTGGGCGGAAGGAATGAGCAGTTCTTC. This codes for CASSLGGRNEQFF.

This chain links TRBV13 with TRBJ2-4; weak D call: TRBD2 (7 bases). CDR3 length: 17 amino acids. Deletions cut 6 bases from V and 1 base from J, with 19 bases between. Per the germline V gene, CDR1 is PRHDT and CDR2 is FYEKMQ (reference sequence). The CDR3 coding sequence is TGTGCCAGCAGTCCCCGGGGGCGGGGGTCTGCCAAAAACATTCAGTACTTC. Residues: CASSPRGRGSAKNIQYF.

This clone has just a few counts. The chain uses TRBV10-1 and TRBJ2-1; 13 nucleotides match TRBD2. Germline loops: CDR1 WNHNN, CDR2 SYGVQD (reference sequence). The CDR3 covers 20 residues. With 1 base clipped from V and 5 bases from J, the junction kept 14 bases outside the gene matches. DNA for the CDR3: TGCGCCAGCAGTGAGTTGCTGACCCGTCCACTAGCGGGAGGGCACAATGAGCAGTTCTTC. Translation gives CASSELLTRPLAGGHNEQFF.

The rearrangement links TRBV11-3 to TRBJ2-2, with TRBD1 matching over 11 bases. This CDR3 contains 15 residues. V lost 5 bases and J lost 5; bases outside the gene matches: 4. Looked up from germline, CDR1 is SGHNT and CDR2 is YENEEA. The CDR3 reads CASSRGQGATGELFF. In DNA form, the CDR3 reads TGTGCCAGCAGCCGCGGACAGGGGGCGACCGGGGAGCTGTTTTTT.

The chain carries TRBV5-1 and TRBJ1-3; 7 bases are shared with TRBD1. Germline CDR1 is SGHRS and CDR2 is YFSETQ. V lost 0 bases and J lost 0; bases outside the gene matches: 3. The CDR3 is 16 amino acids. For the CDR3, the DNA is TGCGCCAGCAGCTTGGTAGGGGACAGCTCTGGAAACACCATATATTTT. This sequence encodes CASSLVGDSSGNTIYF.

This clone was seen a handful of times. The chain combines TRBV27 with TRBJ2-7; D is perhaps TRBD2 (6 bases). The CDR3 consists of 16 residues. The ends were cut back, 7 bases at V and 4 bases at J, with 23 bases in the middle. Germline CDR1 is MNHEY and CDR2 is SMNVEV (reference sequence). The CDR3 spells CASKIAGPGYEYEQYF. In nucleotides, the CDR3 is TGTGCCAGCAAAATCGCGGGACCGGGGTATGAGTACGAGCAGTACTTC.

This chain uses TRBV7-9 with TRBJ2-4, with 8 nucleotides matching TRBD2. The CDR3 spans 13 residues. J gave up 8 bases and V 5 bases, and 5 bases lay outside the gene matches. Looked up from germline, CDR1 is SEHNR and CDR2 is FQNEAQ (reference sequence). The CDR3 loop is CASSPGLAHIQYF. The CDR3 DNA sequence: TGTGCCAGCAGCCCAGGACTAGCACACATTCAGTACTTC.

The J gene is TRBJ1-2, the V gene TRBV5-5; weak D call: TRBD1 (6 bases). Germline CDR1 reads SGHKS; CDR2 reads YYEKEE (reference sequence). V was trimmed by 4 bases and J by 2 bases, leaving 18 bases between them. This CDR3 has 16 residues. The CDR3 here is CASSLVGTPPNYGYTF. The CDR3 nucleotides read TGTGCCAGCAGCCTGGTGGGGACACCTCCCAACTATGGCTACACCTTC.

This sequence joins TRBV5-1 and TRBJ2-2, with D perhaps matching TRBD2 (6 bases). The ends were cut back, 3 bases at V and 3 bases at J, with 12 bases in the middle. Per germline, CDR1 SGHRS and CDR2 YFSETQ. The CDR3 covers 15 residues. CDR3 sequence: CASSYRDSDTGELFF. The CDR3 coding sequence is TGCGCCAGCAGCTACCGGGACTCCGACACCGGGGAGCTGTTTTTT. Full variable domain (remainder filled in from reference TRBV5-1 and TRBJ2-2): KAGVTQTPRYLIKTRGQQVTLSCSPISGHRSVSWYQQTPGQGLQFLFEYFSETQRNKGNFPGRFSGRQFSNSRSEMNVSTLELGDSALYLCASSYRDSDTGELFFGEGSRLTVL.

This chain links TRBV5-4 with TRBJ2-5; 8 positions agree with TRBD1. CDR1 is SGHNT, CDR2 YYREEE, per germline (reference sequence). Trimming removed 5 bases from V and 1 base from J; junction bases left unmatched: 4. This CDR3 has 14 residues. For the CDR3, the DNA is TGTGCCAGCAGACCCAGGGGGCCCCAAGAGACCCAGTACTTC. The encoded protein is CASRPRGPQETQYF.

The V and J genes are TRBV11-3 and TRBJ2-3, with 7 bases matching TRBD1. V lost 5 bases and J lost 2; bases outside the gene matches: 7. Germline CDR1 and CDR2: SGHNT and YENEEA. The CDR3 sequence is 15 residues long. CDR3 bases: TGTGCCAGCAGCCTCCGACAGGGCCTCACAGATACGCAGTATTTT. It specifies CASSLRQGLTDTQYF.

The chain joins TRBV29-1 to TRBJ1-1; D unresolved. The CDR3 runs to 13 residues. Trimming took off 8 bases at V and 2 bases at J, with 15 bases between the two ends. Germline CDR1 and CDR2: SQVTM and ANQGSEA. The CDR3 region is CSSRGGYNTEAFF. The CDR3 nucleotides read TGCAGCAGTCGAGGAGGGTATAACACTGAAGCTTTCTTT.

The V gene is TRBV10-3, the J gene TRBJ2-5, with TRBD1 identical over 9 bases. V lost 6 bases and J lost 4; bases outside the gene matches: 9. The CDR3 spans 15 residues. Looked up from germline, CDR1 is ENHRY and CDR2 is SYGVKD. CDR3 DNA: TGTGCCATCAGGGCAACAGGGGGCTTATCAGAGACCCAGTACTTC. Protein: CAIRATGGLSETQYF.

The CDR3 DNA reads TGTGCCAGCAGTTTGGGCGGGGGTTACGAGCAGTACTTC. Translation: CASSLGGGYEQYF. The chain uses TRBV27 and TRBJ2-7; the match to TRBD2 covers 7 bases. With V trimmed by 3 bases and J by 4 bases, 3 bases remained unmatched. The CDR3 covers 13 residues. Germline CDR1 is MNHEY and CDR2 is SMNVEV (reference sequence).

The V call is TRBV15, the J call TRBJ1-1; 10 positions agree with TRBD1. Losses at the gene ends were 5 bases for V and 14 bases for J; bases not matched to a gene: 11. Germline V gene lookup returns CDR1 LNHNV and CDR2 YYDKDF (reference sequence). This CDR3 is built from 13 residues. In nucleotides, the CDR3 is TGTGCCACCAGCCAAGAGGACCGGGACAGGGGATTCTTT. Its protein product is CATSQEDRDRGFF.

The V call is TRBV4-3, the J call TRBJ1-5, with a weak D call TRBD1 (6 bases). Germline CDR1 and CDR2: LGHNA and YSLEER. V shed 0 bases and J shed 4 bases, with 10 bases lying between them. The CDR3 extends over 15 amino acids. The CDR3 here is CASSQDKGTNQPQHF. Written as DNA, the CDR3 is TGCGCCAGCAGCCAAGATAAAGGGACAAATCAGCCCCAGCATTTT.

The chain has TRBV5-1 and TRBJ1-1; weak D call: TRBD1 (5 bases). Deletions cut 9 bases from V and 4 bases from J, with 16 bases between. CDR1 and CDR2 from the germline V gene are SGHRS and YFSETQ. This CDR3 is built from 13 residues. CDR3 residues: CATRSRVGTEAFF. The CDR3 DNA is TGCGCCACCAGGAGCAGGGTCGGCACTGAAGCTTTCTTT.

The rearrangement uses TRBV6-5 and TRBJ2-7; 12 bases align to TRBD1. In germline, CDR1 is MNHEY, CDR2 SVGAGI. J was trimmed by 7 bases and V by 0 bases; bases with no gene match: 7. This CDR3 spans 16 amino acids. The CDR3 DNA reads TGTGCCAGCAGTTACTCGACGGGACAGGGGGCGCAAGAGCAGTACTTC. It codes for CASSYSTGQGAQEQYF.

The V call is TRBV11-2, the J call TRBJ1-2, with D uncertain. V lost 1 base, J lost 1 base, and 13 bases lay in between. Germline CDR1 is SGHAT and CDR2 is FQNNGV. The CDR3 sequence is 16 residues long. CDR3 DNA sequence: TGTGCCAGCAGCTTAGTGTCCACGGTATTTAACTATGGCTACACCTTC. Its translation: CASSLVSTVFNYGYTF.